Listed here are 13 T cell receptor beta chains from one sample, sequenced in a study of shared clonotypes between healthy human individuals. Sequencing used immunoSEQ multiplex PCR; TCRdb keeps in-frame clones, though not all of them. The table has 550,000 to 800,000 clones, 90% seen once; the top ten hold more than 30%. The sequenced sample consisted of memory CD8+ T cells from PBMCs. Subset reported: CD45RO+ cells pooled with CCR7-negative TemRA cells. The receptors were gathered from a man aged 18 to 29 in good health. Some clones in this sample may be carry-over from other donors' samples.

This chain links TRBV2 with TRBJ2-7; D is possibly TRBD1 (6 bases). Trimming cost V 6 bases and J 0 bases, with 18 bases left between them. The CDR3 sequence is 16 residues long. The germline gives CDR1 SNHLY, CDR2 FYNNEI. CDR3 sequence: CASRDSFGPNSYEQYF. The DNA of the CDR3 is TGTGCCAGCAGGGACAGTTTTGGACCAAACTCCTACGAGCAGTACTTC.

This clone occurred once. CDR3 sequence (DNA): TGTGCCAGCAGTGATCCCACCGGGGGAGGGAACACTGAAGCTTTCTTT. This sequence encodes CASSDPTGGGNTEAFF. The chain carries TRBV2 and TRBJ1-1; weak D call: TRBD1 (5 bases). CDR3 size: 16 residues. The V and J ends lost 3 bases and 1 base respectively, with 15 bases between them. Germline CDR1 SNHLY, CDR2 FYNNEI. Combining the CDR3 with reference TRBV2 and TRBJ1-1 gives the whole variable domain EPEVTQTPSHQVTQMGQEVILRCVPISNHLYFYWYRQILGQKVEFLVSFYNNEISEKSEIFDDQFSVERPDGSNFTLKIRSTKLEDSAMYFCASSDPTGGGNTEAFFGQGTRLTVV.

This chain joins TRBV9 and TRBJ2-6, with TRBD2 matching over 8 bases. CDR3 size: 19 residues. With V trimmed by 1 base and J by 4 bases, 13 bases remained unmatched. Germline-derived CDR1 and CDR2 are SGDLS and YYNGEE. The CDR3 nucleotides are TGTGCCAGCAGCGTATGGGTGCCGCGGGGGGCAAGCGGGGCCAACGTCCTGACTTTC. This codes for CASSVWVPRGASGANVLTF. The entire variable domain, with the rest obtained from reference TRBV9 and TRBJ2-6, is as follows: DSGVTQTPKHLITATGQRVTLRCSPRSGDLSVYWYQQSLDQGLQFLIQYYNGEERAKGNILERFSAQQFPDLHSELNLSSLELGDSALYFCASSVWVPRGASGANVLTFGAGSRLTVL.

The V gene is TRBV7-3, the J gene TRBJ1-1; weak D call: TRBD1 (5 bases). CDR3 length equals 14 residues. Trimming removed 3 bases from V and 0 bases from J, with 8 bases in between. In germline, CDR1 is SGHTA, CDR2 FQGTGA. The CDR3 spells CASSLGGLNTEAFF. DNA of the CDR3: TGTGCCAGCAGCTTGGGGGGTTTGAACACTGAAGCTTTCTTT.

This clone came up a few times. This chain joins TRBV4-1 and TRBJ1-1, with 7 bases lining up with TRBD1. Per the germline V gene, CDR1 is MGHRA and CDR2 is YSYEKL. This CDR3 is 14 amino acids long. Trimming took 2 bases from V and 6 from J; bases not matched to a gene: 6. The CDR3 sequence: CASSQSQGWPEAFF. DNA for the CDR3: TGCGCCAGCAGCCAATCACAGGGGTGGCCTGAAGCTTTCTTT.

The rearrangement links TRBV28 to TRBJ2-2; no clear D gene. This CDR3 has 14 amino acids. With 1 base removed from V and 2 bases from J, the gap between germline ends came to 5 bases. CDR1 and CDR2 from the germline V gene are MDHEN and SYDVKM. CDR3 DNA: TGTGCCAGCAGTTTATCCCTTAACACCGGGGAGCTGTTTTTT. Translation: CASSLSLNTGELFF. Filled out from reference TRBV28 and TRBJ2-2, the complete variable domain reads DVKVTQSSRYLVKRTGEKVFLECVQDMDHENMFWYRQDPGLGLRLIYFSYDVKMKEKGDIPEGYSVSREKKERFSLILESASTNQTSMYLCASSLSLNTGELFFGEGSRLTVL.

V is TRBV29-1 and J is TRBJ2-7; D ambiguous. CDR3 length: 11 residues. V gave up 4 bases and J gave up 6 bases, with 10 bases separating them. The V gene's germline CDR1 is SQVTM and CDR2 ANQGSEA. The CDR3 protein is CSVAEIGEQYF. DNA of the CDR3: TGCAGCGTTGCCGAGATAGGCGAGCAGTACTTC.

The chain employs TRBV7-2 and TRBJ2-7, with D possibly TRBD2 on 5 matching bases. Germline CDR1 is SGHTA and CDR2 is FQGNSA. This CDR3 has 15 residues. The V and J ends lost 4 bases and 2 bases respectively, with 15 bases between them. This chain's CDR3 is CASSSRALPAYEQYF. In DNA form, the CDR3 reads TGTGCCAGCAGCTCGAGGGCGCTCCCAGCCTACGAGCAGTACTTC.

J is TRBJ2-6 and V is TRBV10-1; D remains ambiguous. The CDR3 spans 16 residues. Germline CDR1 and CDR2: WNHNN and SYGVQD (reference sequence). V lost 2 bases to trimming and J lost 0 bases, with 8 bases between them. The CDR3 bases are TGCGCCAGCAGTGAGGGCAGTAGCTCTGGGGCCAACGTCCTGACTTTC. Its protein is CASSEGSSSGANVLTF.

The chain recombines TRBV28 with TRBJ2-7, with 7 positions matching TRBD2. CDR1 is MDHEN, CDR2 SYDVKM, per germline. There are 16 residues in the CDR3. J lost 4 bases, V lost 2 bases, and 11 bases had no gene match. CDR3 bases: TGTGCCAGCAGTTTAAGGGTAGCGGGTCCAAAATACGAGCAGTACTTC. It codes for CASSLRVAGPKYEQYF.

The chain is built from TRBV7-9 and TRBJ2-1; D remains unclear. Deletions cut 1 base from V and 0 bases from J, with 13 bases between. Germline loops: CDR1 SEHNR, CDR2 FQNEAQ (reference sequence). The CDR3 contains 17 residues. For the CDR3, the DNA is TGTGCCAGCAGCTTAGTTATCAAGGTGTACTCCTACAATGAGCAGTTCTTC. It encodes CASSLVIKVYSYNEQFF.

The chain couples TRBV29-1 to TRBJ1-2, with D possibly TRBD1 on 5 matching bases. Germline-derived CDR1 and CDR2 are SQVTM and ANQGSEA. The V end was cut by 5 bases, the J end by 5 bases, with 12 bases between. This CDR3 region has 12 residues. The CDR3 DNA is TGCAGCGTTTTCGCCGGGGCATATGGCTACACCTTC. It codes for CSVFAGAYGYTF.

This CDR3 reads CASKWTGSGNTIYF. The CDR3 DNA reads as TGTGCCAGCAAGTGGACGGGGTCTGGAAACACCATATATTTT. The chain joins TRBV5-6 to TRBJ1-3; D uncertain. V gave up 6 bases and J gave up 1 base, with 11 bases separating them. CDR1 SGHDT and CDR2 YYEEEE come from the germline V gene. The CDR3 has 14 amino acids.